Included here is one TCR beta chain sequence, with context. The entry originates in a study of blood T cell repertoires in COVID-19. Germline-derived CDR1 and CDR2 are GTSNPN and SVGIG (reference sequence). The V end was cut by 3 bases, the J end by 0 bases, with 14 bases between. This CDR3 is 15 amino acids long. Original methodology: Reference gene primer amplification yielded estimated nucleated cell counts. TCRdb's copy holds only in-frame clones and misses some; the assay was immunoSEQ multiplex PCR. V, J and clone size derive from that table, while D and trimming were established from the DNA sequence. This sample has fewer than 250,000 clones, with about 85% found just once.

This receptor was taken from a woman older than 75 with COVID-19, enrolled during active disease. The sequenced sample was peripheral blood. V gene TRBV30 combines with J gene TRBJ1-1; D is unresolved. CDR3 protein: CAWSDRHYMNTEAFF. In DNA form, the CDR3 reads TGTGCCTGGAGCGATAGACATTACATGAACACTGAAGCTTTCTTT.